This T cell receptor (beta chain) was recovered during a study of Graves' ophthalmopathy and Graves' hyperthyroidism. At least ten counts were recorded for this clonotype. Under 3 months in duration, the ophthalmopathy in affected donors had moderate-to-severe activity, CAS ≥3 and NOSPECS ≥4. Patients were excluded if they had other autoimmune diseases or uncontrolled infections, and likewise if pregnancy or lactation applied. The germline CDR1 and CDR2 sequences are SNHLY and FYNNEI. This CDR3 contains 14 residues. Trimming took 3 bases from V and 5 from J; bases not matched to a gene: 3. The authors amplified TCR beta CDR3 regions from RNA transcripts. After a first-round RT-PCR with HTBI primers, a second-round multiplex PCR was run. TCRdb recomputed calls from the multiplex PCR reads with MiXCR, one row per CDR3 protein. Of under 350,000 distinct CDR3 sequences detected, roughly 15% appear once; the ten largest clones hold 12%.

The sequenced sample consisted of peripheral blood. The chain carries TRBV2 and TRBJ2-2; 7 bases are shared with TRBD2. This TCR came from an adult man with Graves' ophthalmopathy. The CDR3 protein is CASSEVGGTGELFF. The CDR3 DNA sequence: TGTGCCAGCAGTGAGGTGGGGGGGACCGGGGAGCTGTTTTTT.